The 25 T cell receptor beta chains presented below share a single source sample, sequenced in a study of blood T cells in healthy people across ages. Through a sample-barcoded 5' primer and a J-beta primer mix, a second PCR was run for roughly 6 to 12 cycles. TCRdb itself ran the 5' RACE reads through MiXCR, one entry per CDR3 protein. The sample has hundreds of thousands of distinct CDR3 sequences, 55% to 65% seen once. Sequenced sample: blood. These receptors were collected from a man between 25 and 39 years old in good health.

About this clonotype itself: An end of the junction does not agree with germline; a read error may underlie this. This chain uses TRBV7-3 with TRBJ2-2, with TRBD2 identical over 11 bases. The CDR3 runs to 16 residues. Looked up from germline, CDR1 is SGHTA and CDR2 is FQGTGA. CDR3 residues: CASSRLAGGHGGELFF. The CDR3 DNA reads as TGTGCCAGCAGCCGTTTAGCGGGGGGGCATGGCGGGGAGTTGTTTTTT.

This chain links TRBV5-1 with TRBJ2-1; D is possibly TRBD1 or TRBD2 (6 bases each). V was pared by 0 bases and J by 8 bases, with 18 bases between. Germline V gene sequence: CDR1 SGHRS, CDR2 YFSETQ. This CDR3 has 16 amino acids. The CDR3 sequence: CASSLVGPGAGDEQFF. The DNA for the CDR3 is TGCGCCAGCAGCTTGGTAGGGCCGGGGGCTGGGGATGAGCAGTTCTTC.

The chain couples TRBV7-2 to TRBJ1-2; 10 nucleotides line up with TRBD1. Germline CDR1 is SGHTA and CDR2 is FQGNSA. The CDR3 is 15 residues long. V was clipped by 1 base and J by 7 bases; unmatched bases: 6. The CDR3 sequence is CASSLEGGTGVGYTF. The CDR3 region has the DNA TGTGCCAGCAGCTTAGAAGGTGGGACAGGGGTTGGCTACACCTTC. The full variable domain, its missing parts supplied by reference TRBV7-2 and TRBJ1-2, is GAGVSQSPSNKVTEKGKDVELRCDPISGHTALYWYRQSLGQGLEFLIYFQGNSAPDKSGLPSDRFSAERTGGSVSTLTIQRTQQEDSAVYLCASSLEGGTGVGYTFGSGTRLTVV.

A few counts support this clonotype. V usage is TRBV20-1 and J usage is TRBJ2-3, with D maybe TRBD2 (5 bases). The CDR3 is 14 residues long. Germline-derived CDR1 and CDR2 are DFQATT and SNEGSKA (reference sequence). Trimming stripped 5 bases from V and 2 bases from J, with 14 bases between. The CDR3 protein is CSAGPSRLTDTQYF. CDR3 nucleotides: TGCAGTGCTGGTCCTAGCAGGCTCACAGATACGCAGTATTTT.

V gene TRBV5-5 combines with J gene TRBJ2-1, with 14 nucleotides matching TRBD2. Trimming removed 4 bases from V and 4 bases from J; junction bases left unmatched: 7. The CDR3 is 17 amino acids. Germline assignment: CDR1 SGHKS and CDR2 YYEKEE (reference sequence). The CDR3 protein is CASSPHGTSGRYNEQFF. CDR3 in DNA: TGTGCCAGCAGCCCGCATGGGACTAGCGGGAGATACAATGAGCAGTTCTTC.

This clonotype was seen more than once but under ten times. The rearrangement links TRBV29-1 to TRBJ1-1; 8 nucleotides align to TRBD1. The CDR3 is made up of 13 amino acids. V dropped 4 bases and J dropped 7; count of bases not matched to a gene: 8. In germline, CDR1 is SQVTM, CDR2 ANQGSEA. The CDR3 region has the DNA TGCAGCGTTGCTCCGACAGGGGAGGGTGAAGCTTTCTTT. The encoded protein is CSVAPTGEGEAFF.

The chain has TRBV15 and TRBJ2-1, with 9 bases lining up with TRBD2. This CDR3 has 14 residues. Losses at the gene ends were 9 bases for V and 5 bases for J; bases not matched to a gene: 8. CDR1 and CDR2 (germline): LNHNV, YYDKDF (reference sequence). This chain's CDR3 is CATTGTSSNNEQFF. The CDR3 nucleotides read TGTGCCACGACCGGGACTAGCAGTAACAATGAGCAGTTCTTC.

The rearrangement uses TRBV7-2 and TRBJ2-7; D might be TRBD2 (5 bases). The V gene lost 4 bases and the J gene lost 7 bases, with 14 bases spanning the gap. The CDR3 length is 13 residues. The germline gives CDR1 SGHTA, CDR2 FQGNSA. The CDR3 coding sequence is TGTGCCAGCAGCTCCAGGCGTTCGGGGGAGCAGTACTTC. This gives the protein CASSSRRSGEQYF.

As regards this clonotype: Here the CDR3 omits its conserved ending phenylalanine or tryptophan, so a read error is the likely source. The CDR3 DNA reads as TGCAGTGCGGAGCCAGGGTCTGGGGCCAAAAACATTCAGTACGTC. Amino acids: CSAEPGSGAKNIQYV. The V gene is TRBV20-1, the J gene TRBJ2-4, with a tentative D call TRBD1 (5 bases). V shed 6 bases and J shed 1 base, with 16 bases lying between them. There are 15 residues in the CDR3. Germline V gene data show CDR1 as DFQATT and CDR2 as SNEGSKA (reference sequence).

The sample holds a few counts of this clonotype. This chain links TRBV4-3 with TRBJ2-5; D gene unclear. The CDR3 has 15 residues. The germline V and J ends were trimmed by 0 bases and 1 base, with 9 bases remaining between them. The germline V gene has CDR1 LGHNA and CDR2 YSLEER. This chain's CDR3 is CASSQELKLQETQYF. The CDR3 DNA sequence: TGCGCCAGCAGCCAAGAACTAAAACTCCAAGAGACCCAGTACTTC.

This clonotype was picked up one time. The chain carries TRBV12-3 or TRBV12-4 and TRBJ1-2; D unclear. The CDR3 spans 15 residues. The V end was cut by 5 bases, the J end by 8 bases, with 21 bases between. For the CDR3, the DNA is TGTGCCAGCAGTGTGGACGGCCGAGAGCGTGTCGGCTACACCTTC. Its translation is CASSVDGRERVGYTF.

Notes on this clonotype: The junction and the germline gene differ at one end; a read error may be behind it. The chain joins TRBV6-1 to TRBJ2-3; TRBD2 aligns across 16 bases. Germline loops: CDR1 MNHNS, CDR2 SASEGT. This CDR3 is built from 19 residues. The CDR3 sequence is CTSSEALGTSGGALDTQYF. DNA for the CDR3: TGTACCAGCAGTGAAGCGCTAGGGACTAGCGGGGGGGCCTTAGATACGCAGTATTTT.

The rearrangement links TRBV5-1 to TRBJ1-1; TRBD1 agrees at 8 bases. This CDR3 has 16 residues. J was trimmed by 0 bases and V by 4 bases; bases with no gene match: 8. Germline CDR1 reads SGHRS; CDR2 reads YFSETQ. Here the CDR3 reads CASSLQTGALNTEAFF. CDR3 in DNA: TGCGCCAGCAGCCTCCAGACAGGGGCTCTGAACACTGAAGCTTTCTTT.

The CDR3 region has the DNA TGTGCCATCAGTGGGACTAGCGGGGGAACTCCAGATACGCAGTATTTT. This sequence encodes CAISGTSGGTPDTQYF. The gene calls are TRBV10-3 and TRBJ2-3; 13 bases fit TRBD2. Looked up from germline, CDR1 is ENHRY and CDR2 is SYGVKD. With V trimmed by 4 bases and J by 4 bases, 5 bases remained unmatched. The CDR3 runs 16 residues.

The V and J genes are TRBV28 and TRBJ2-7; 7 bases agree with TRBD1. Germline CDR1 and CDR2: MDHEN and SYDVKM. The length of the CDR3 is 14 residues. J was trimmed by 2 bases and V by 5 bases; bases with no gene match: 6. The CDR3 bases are TGTGCCAGCAGTATCCGGGACAGTCCCTACGAGCAGTACTTC. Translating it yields CASSIRDSPYEQYF.

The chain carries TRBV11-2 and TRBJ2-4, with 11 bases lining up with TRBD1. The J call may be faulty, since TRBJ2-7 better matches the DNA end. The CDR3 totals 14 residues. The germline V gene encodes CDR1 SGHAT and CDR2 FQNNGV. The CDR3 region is CASSGGQGANEQYF. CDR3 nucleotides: TGTGCCAGCAGCGGAGGACAGGGGGCGAACGAGCAGTACTTC.

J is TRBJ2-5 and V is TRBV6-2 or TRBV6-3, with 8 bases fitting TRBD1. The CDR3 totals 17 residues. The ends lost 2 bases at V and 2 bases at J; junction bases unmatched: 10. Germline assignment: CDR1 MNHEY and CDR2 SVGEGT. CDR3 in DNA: TGTGCCAGCAGTTACCCGACATGGGACAGGAGACAAGAGACCCAGTACTTC. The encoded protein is CASSYPTWDRRQETQYF.

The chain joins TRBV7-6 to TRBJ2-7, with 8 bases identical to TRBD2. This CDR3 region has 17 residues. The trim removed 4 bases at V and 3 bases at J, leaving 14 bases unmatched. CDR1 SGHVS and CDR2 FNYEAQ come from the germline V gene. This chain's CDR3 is CASSSPAGGQPDYEQYF. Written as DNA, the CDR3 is TGTGCCAGCAGCTCCCCCGCGGGGGGACAACCCGACTACGAGCAGTACTTC.

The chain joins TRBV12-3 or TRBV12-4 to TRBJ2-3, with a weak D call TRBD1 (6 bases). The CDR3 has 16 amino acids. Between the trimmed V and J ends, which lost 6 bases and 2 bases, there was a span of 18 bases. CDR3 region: CASRLTGSRDTDTQYF. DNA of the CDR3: TGTGCCAGCAGACTTACAGGGTCTAGAGACACAGATACGCAGTATTTT.

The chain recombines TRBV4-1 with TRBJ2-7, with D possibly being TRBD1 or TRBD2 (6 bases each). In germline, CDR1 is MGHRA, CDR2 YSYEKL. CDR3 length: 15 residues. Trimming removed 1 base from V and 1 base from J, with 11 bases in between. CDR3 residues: CASSQVGGRSYEQYF. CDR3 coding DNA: TGCGCCAGCAGCCAAGTAGGGGGGAGGTCCTACGAGCAGTACTTC.

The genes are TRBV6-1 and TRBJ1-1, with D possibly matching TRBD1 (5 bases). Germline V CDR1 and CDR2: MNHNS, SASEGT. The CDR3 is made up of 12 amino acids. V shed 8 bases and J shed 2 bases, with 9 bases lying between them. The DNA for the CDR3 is TGTGCCAGCGGACATACCAACACTGAAGCTTTCTTT. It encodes CASGHTNTEAFF.

The CDR3 nucleotides are TGTGCCAGCAGCTTAAGGGCAGACCAAGAGACCCAGTACTTC. Encoded protein: CASSLRADQETQYF. The chain is built from TRBV7-9 and TRBJ2-5; D remains ambiguous. Deletions cut 2 bases from V and 0 bases from J, with 7 bases between. This CDR3 spans 14 amino acids. Germline-derived CDR1 and CDR2 are SEHNR and FQNEAQ (reference sequence).

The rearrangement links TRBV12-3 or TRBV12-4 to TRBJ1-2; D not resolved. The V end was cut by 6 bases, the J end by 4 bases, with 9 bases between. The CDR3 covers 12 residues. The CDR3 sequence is CASSSVVYGYTF. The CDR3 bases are TGTGCCAGCAGCTCTGTCGTCTATGGCTACACCTTC.

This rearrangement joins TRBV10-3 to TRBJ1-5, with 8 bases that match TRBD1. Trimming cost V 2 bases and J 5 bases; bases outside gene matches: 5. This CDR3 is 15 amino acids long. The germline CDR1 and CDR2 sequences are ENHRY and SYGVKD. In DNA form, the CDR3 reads TGTGCCATCAGTGAGGGACAGGGAGATGATCAGCCCCAGCATTTT. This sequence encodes CAISEGQGDDQPQHF.

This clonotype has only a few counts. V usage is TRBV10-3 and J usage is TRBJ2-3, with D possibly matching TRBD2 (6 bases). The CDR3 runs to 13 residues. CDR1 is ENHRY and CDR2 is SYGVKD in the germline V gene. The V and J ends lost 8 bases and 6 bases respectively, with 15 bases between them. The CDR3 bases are TGTGCCATCGCTAGCGAGGCTGGGGATACGCAGTATTTT. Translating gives CAIASEAGDTQYF.